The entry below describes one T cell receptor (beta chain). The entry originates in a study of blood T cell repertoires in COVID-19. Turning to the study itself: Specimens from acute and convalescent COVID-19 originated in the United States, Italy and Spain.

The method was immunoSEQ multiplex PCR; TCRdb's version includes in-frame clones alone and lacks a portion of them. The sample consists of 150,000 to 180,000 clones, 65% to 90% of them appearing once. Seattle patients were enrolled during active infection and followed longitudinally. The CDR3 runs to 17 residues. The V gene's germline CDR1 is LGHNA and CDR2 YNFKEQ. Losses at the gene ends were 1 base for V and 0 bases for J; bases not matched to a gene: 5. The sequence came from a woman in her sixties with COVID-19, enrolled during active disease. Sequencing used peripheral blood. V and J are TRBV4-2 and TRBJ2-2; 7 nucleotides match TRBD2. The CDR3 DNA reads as TGTGCCAGCAGCCAAGGCGGGCGGGAGTCGAACACCGGGGAGCTGTTTTTT. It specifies CASSQGGRESNTGELFF.